This TCR beta chain was documented in a study of blood T cell repertoires in COVID-19. Method: immunoSEQ multiplex PCR; TCRdb's copy keeps in-frame clones and lacks some. This sample has around 180,000 clones, with 88% found just once. Germline V gene data show CDR1 as LNHDA and CDR2 as SQIVND (reference sequence). The CDR3 consists of 18 residues. Losses at the gene ends were 5 bases for V and 5 bases for J; bases not matched to a gene: 15. The clonotype comes from a man between 60 and 70 years old with acute or convalescent COVID-19. The genes are TRBV19 and TRBJ1-5; 10 bases match TRBD1. Material for sequencing was peripheral blood. The CDR3 sequence is CASSPPPGQGREDQPQHF. CDR3 nucleotides: TGTGCCAGTAGTCCTCCCCCGGGACAGGGGAGGGAGGATCAGCCCCAGCATTTT.